The entry that follows covers one TCR beta chain sequence. It has no known antigen specificity. No much larger clone exists at a distance of one base, and base qualities are not known. These reads were obtained on an Illumina HiSeq 1500. TCRdb redid the processing of the public reads, applying fastp at Q25 and MiXCR, and retained in-frame beta chains. Rows with one shared CDR3 protein collapse into an entry with the most common genes and DNA. Here the sample has more than 250,000 distinct CDR3 sequences; around 25% occur a single time. Of the sample, about 14% falls within the top ten clones. This record comes from a study of T cell repertoires in cytomegalovirus infection (dated by TCRdb to about 2019). Turning to the overall study: The peptide stimulations were aimed at well-studied HLA-B-restricted epitopes as well as recently identified HLA-C-restricted CMV epitopes, whose presentation resists viral immunomodulation. Donor HLA type was relevant to the analysis, as public TCR beta signatures indicated carriage of CMV infection together with the matching HLA type. Results and caveats for the whole study, not just this receptor: In the ex vivo response, HLA-C-restricted CMV-specific TCR beta clonotypes were dominant, and in two of eight donors the single most frequent clonotype came from this HLA-C-restricted group. Cumulative frequency of public TCR beta family members discriminated carriers of CMV infection plus the relevant HLA type in this cohort and an independent roughly 320-donor cohort.

At the junction V is shortened by 1 base and J by 9 bases; bases outside the gene matches: 14. CDR1 MGHRA and CDR2 YSYEKL are derived from the germline V gene. From cysteine to phenylalanine, the CDR3 is 17 amino acids long. Only the CDR3 portion is preserved as DNA: 51 bases, with reading frame beginning at the first base. The treatment or condition label, as the study defines it: in vitro stimulation with specific CMV peptide epitopes to enrich CMV-specific T cells. The rearranged chain carries TRBV4-1 and TRBJ2-1; TRBD2 lines up with 8 middle nucleotides. The specimen was cultured PBMCs, collected from culture after CMV antigen stimulation. The sequence derives from a human donor in good health (CMV status not recorded). Some clones in this sample may be carry-over from other donors' samples. The CDR3 protein: CASSQAYAGTRIAEQFF. In nucleotide form, the sequence is TGCGCCAGCAGCCAAGCATACGCCGGGACTAGGATCGCTGAGCAGTTCTTC.